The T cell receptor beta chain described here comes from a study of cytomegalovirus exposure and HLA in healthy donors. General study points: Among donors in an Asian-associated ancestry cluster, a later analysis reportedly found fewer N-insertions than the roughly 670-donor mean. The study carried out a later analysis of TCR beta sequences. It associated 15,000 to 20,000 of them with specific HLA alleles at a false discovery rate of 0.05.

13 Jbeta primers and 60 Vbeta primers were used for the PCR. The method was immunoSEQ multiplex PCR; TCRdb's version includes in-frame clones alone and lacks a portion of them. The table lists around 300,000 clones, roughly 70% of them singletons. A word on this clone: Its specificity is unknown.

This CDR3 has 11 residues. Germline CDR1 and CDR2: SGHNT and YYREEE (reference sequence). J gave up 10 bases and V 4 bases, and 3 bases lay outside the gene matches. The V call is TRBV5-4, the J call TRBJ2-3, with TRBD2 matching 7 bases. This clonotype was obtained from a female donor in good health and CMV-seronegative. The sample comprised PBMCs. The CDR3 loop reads CASSRGGAQYF. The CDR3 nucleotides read TGTGCCAGCAGCCGTGGGGGGGCGCAGTATTTT.